These T cell receptor beta chains were read from a single sample in a study of T cells in tumors after PD-1 blockade. Sequencing used immunoSEQ multiplex PCR; TCRdb keeps in-frame clones, though not all of them. The data show approximately 45,000 clones, roughly 80% seen once. The input for sequencing was PBMCs, taken before anti-PD-1 therapy. The receptors originated from a human donor with advanced basal cell or squamous cell carcinoma (not recorded which). Each CDR3 is given with its conserved first and last residue. Each record gives: V gene, D gene, clone size, J gene, CDR3 DNA, CDR3 protein. D genes are given only for firm matches. Size is omitted from some rows. Given values are once, few, many or a class for expanded clones.

V: TRBV27; D: TRBD1; size: NA; J: TRBJ1-3; DNA: TGTGCCAGCAGTGCTAGGACAGGGATGAGCTCTGGAAACACCATATATTTT; CDR3: CASSARTGMSSGNTIYF
V: TRBV24-1; D: TRBD2; size: NA; J: TRBJ2-1; DNA: TGTGCCACCAGTGATCCCTCGGGGGGTGAGCAGTTCTTC; CDR3: CATSDPSGGEQFF
V: TRBV2; D: TRBD1; size: few; J: TRBJ2-1; DNA: TGTGCCAGCAGTGAAAGGGGGCGTGACGATGAGCAGTTCTTC; CDR3: CASSERGRDDEQFF
V: TRBV7-2; D: NA; size: NA; J: TRBJ1-2; DNA: TGTGCCAGCAGCTTAGGGGCGGGGGACTATGGCTACACCTTC; CDR3: CASSLGAGDYGYTF
V: TRBV5-1; D: NA; size: NA; J: TRBJ2-5; DNA: TGCGCCAGCAGCTTTGTGGACGGGCCGGGGGAGACCCAGTACTTC; CDR3: CASSFVDGPGETQYF
V: TRBV19; D: TRBD2; size: once; J: TRBJ2-1; DNA: TGTGCCAGTAGGACCCTTGGGGTCGGACTAGGGTCACAAGCTGGGGTCTCTGAGCAGTTCTTC; CDR3: CASRTLGVGLGSQAGVSEQFF
V: TRBV6-5; D: NA; size: NA; J: TRBJ1-2; DNA: TGTGCCAGCAGCCCCATCGGCGGTTGGGATGGCTACACCTTC; CDR3: CASSPIGGWDGYTF
V: TRBV10-3; D: NA; size: NA; J: TRBJ2-2; DNA: TGTGCCATCAGTCAACTGATGACCGGGGAGCTGTTTTTT; CDR3: CAISQLMTGELFF
V: TRBV24-1; D: NA; size: NA; J: TRBJ2-1; DNA: TGTGCCACCAGTGATTTGCGGACAGTGGACTCCTACAATGAGCAGTTCTTC; CDR3: CATSDLRTVDSYNEQFF
V: TRBV5-6; D: NA; size: NA; J: TRBJ1-1; DNA: TGTGCCAGCAGCCCCAGGGTTATGAACACTGAAGCTTTCTTT; CDR3: CASSPRVMNTEAFF
V: TRBV28; D: NA; size: NA; J: TRBJ2-3; DNA: TGTGCCAGCAGTGGAAAAGGGGTTGGCACAGATACGCAGTATTTT; CDR3: CASSGKGVGTDTQYF
V: TRBV5-4; D: TRBD2; size: NA; J: TRBJ2-7; DNA: TGTGCCAGCAGCTTGGACGCGGGGGGCTACCCCTACGAGCAGTACTTC; CDR3: CASSLDAGGYPYEQYF
V: TRBV5-1; D: NA; size: NA; J: TRBJ2-5; DNA: TGCGCCAGCTCCGGCGGCCTAGCAGAAGAGACCCAGTACTTC; CDR3: CASSGGLAEETQYF
V: TRBV15; D: TRBD1; size: NA; J: TRBJ2-6; DNA: TGTGCCACCAGCAGAGATGGGGTCGGACAGGGGAGCTCTGGGGCCAACGTCCTGACTTTC; CDR3: CATSRDGVGQGSSGANVLTF
V: TRBV9; D: TRBD2; size: NA; J: TRBJ2-4; DNA: TGTGCCAGCAGCGTTAACTTAGCGGGGGGGCCTGAAAACATTCAGTACTTC; CDR3: CASSVNLAGGPENIQYF
V: TRBV28; D: NA; size: few; J: TRBJ1-5; DNA: TGTGCCAGCAGTTCGACAGGTCGGAATCAGCCCCAGCATTTT; CDR3: CASSSTGRNQPQHF
V: TRBV7-9; D: NA; size: NA; J: TRBJ1-5; DNA: TGTGCCAGCAGTTATTCGGGGGATCAGCCCCAGCATTTT; CDR3: CASSYSGDQPQHF
V: TRBV6-5; D: NA; size: NA; J: TRBJ1-4; DNA: TGTGCCAGCAGGCCGGGACTGACGAATGAAAAACTGTTTTTT; CDR3: CASRPGLTNEKLFF
V: TRBV18; D: TRBD1; size: NA; J: TRBJ1-1; DNA: TGTGCCAGCGCGGGACAGGGAGGGACTGAAGCTTTCTTT; CDR3: CASAGQGGTEAFF
V: TRBV29-1; D: TRBD1; size: NA; J: TRBJ2-7; DNA: TGCAGCGTTAGACAGGGAAGTGACGAGCAGTACTTC; CDR3: CSVRQGSDEQYF
V: TRBV6-5; D: TRBD1; size: NA; J: TRBJ1-4; DNA: TGTGCCAGCAGCCGGACAGGAAGGAGTAATGAAAAACTGTTTTTT; CDR3: CASSRTGRSNEKLFF
V: TRBV18; D: NA; size: NA; J: TRBJ2-7; DNA: TGTGCCAGCTCACCCCGGGACTTTGGGCCCGAGCAGTACTTC; CDR3: CASSPRDFGPEQYF
V: TRBV19; D: NA; size: NA; J: TRBJ1-2; DNA: TGTGCCACAACCGCAGGGATCCTTAACTATGGCTACACCTTC; CDR3: CATTAGILNYGYTF
V: TRBV19; D: NA; size: NA; J: TRBJ2-1; DNA: TGTGCCAGTAGTATACTTTTTCGGCGGGACTACAATGAGCAGTTCTTC; CDR3: CASSILFRRDYNEQFF
V: TRBV5-6; D: TRBD2; size: NA; J: TRBJ2-7; DNA: TGTGCCAGCAGTCCAGGGCTAGCGGGAAAGTACGAGCAGTACTTC; CDR3: CASSPGLAGKYEQYF
V: TRBV7-2; D: NA; size: NA; J: TRBJ2-5; DNA: TGTGCCAGCAGCTTAAACGGGAGACAAGAGACCCAGTACTTC; CDR3: CASSLNGRQETQYF
V: TRBV10-1; D: NA; size: NA; J: TRBJ2-1; DNA: TGCGCCAGCAGTGAGGGGCAGGGGGGAGACAATGAGCAGTTCTTC; CDR3: CASSEGQGGDNEQFF
V: TRBV5-1; D: TRBD2; size: NA; J: TRBJ2-5; DNA: TGCGCCAGCAGCTCGGAGACTAGCGGGAGTGTAGGACAAGAGACCCAGTACTTC; CDR3: CASSSETSGSVGQETQYF
V: TRBV13; D: TRBD2; size: NA; J: TRBJ2-7; DNA: TGTGCCAGCAGCGGTACTAGCGGGCCTTCCTACGAGCAGTACTTC; CDR3: CASSGTSGPSYEQYF
V: TRBV3-1/TRBV3-2; D: NA; size: NA; J: TRBJ1-2; DNA: TGTGCCAGCAGCCTAGGGATTAACTATGGCTACACCTTC; CDR3: CASSLGINYGYTF
V: TRBV9; D: NA; size: once; J: TRBJ2-1; DNA: TGTGCCAGCAGCGTAGGGCGAAACAATGAGCAGTTCTTC; CDR3: CASSVGRNNEQFF
V: TRBV7-9; D: NA; size: NA; J: TRBJ1-1; DNA: TGTGCCAGCAGCCCTCAGGGTGTCACTGAAGCTTTCTTT; CDR3: CASSPQGVTEAFF
V: TRBV10-3; D: TRBD2; size: NA; J: TRBJ2-5; DNA: TGTGCCATATCTAGCGGGGGAGAACAAGAGACCCAGTACTTC; CDR3: CAISSGGEQETQYF
V: TRBV7-2; D: NA; size: NA; J: TRBJ1-1; DNA: TGTGCCAGCAGCTTAGCCGGTAGGGCCTCTGAAGCTTTCTTT; CDR3: CASSLAGRASEAFF
V: TRBV15; D: TRBD1; size: NA; J: TRBJ1-1; DNA: TGTGCCACCAGCATGGGACAGGGATCATCGAACACTGAAGCTTTCTTT; CDR3: CATSMGQGSSNTEAFF
V: TRBV4-2; D: TRBD1; size: NA; J: TRBJ2-7; DNA: TGTGCCAGCAGCTCAGGCTCAGGACAGGGGGCTTTCGAGCAGTACTTC; CDR3: CASSSGSGQGAFEQYF